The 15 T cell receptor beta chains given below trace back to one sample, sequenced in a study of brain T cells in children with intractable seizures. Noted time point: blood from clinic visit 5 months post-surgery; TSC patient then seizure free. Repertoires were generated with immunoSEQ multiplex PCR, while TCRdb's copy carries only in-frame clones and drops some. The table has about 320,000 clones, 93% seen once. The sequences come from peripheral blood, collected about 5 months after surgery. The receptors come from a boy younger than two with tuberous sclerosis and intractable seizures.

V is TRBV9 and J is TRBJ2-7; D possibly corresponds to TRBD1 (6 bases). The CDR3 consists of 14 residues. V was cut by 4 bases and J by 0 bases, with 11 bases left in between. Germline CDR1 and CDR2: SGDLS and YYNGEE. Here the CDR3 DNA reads TGTGCCAGCAGCCCAGGGGACGGCTCCTACGAGCAGTACTTC. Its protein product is CASSPGDGSYEQYF.

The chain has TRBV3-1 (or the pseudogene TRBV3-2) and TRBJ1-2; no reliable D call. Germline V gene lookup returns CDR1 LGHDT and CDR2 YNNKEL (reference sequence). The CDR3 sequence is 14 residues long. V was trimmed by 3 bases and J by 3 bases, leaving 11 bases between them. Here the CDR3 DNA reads TGTGCCAGCAGCCAGGCTCGGTCTTACTATGGCTACACCTTC. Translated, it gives CASSQARSYYGYTF.

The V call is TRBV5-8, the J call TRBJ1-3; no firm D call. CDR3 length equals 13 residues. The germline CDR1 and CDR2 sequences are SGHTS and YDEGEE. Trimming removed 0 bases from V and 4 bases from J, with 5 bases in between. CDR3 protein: CASSLGPGNTIYF. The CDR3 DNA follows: TGTGCCAGCAGCTTGGGGCCGGGAAACACCATATATTTT.

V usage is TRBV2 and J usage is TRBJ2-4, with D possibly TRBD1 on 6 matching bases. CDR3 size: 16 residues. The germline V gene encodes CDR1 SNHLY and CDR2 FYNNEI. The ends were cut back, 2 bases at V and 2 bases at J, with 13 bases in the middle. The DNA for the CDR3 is TGTGCCAGCAGTGAACAGGGGCGAGTTCCCAAAAACATTCAGTACTTC. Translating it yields CASSEQGRVPKNIQYF. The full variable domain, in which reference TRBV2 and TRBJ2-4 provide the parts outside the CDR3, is EPEVTQTPSHQVTQMGQEVILRCVPISNHLYFYWYRQILGQKVEFLVSFYNNEISEKSEIFDDQFSVERPDGSNFTLKIRSTKLEDSAMYFCASSEQGRVPKNIQYFGAGTRLSVL.

The CDR3 region is CASSQRRGLGQETQYF. DNA for the CDR3: TGTGCCAGCAGCCAACGCCGGGGCCTTGGACAAGAGACCCAGTACTTC. The chain is built from TRBV3-1 (or the pseudogene TRBV3-2) and TRBJ2-5, with D possibly being TRBD1 or TRBD2 (5 bases each). V was cut by 2 bases and J by 2 bases, with 15 bases left in between. The CDR3 runs to 16 residues. Germline lookup yields CDR1 LGHDT and CDR2 YNNKEL (reference sequence).

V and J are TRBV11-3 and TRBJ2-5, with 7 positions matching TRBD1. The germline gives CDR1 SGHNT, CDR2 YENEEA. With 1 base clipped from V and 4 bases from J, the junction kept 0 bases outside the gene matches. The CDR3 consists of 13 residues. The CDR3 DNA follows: TGTGCCAGCAGCTTAGGACAGGGAGAGACCCAGTACTTC. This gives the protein CASSLGQGETQYF. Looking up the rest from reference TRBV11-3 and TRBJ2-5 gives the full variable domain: EAGVVQSPRYKIIEKKQPVAFWCNPISGHNTLYWYLQNLGQGPELLIRYENEEAVDDSQLPKDRFSAERLKGVDSTLKIQPAELGDSAVYLCASSLGQGETQYFGPGTRLLVL.

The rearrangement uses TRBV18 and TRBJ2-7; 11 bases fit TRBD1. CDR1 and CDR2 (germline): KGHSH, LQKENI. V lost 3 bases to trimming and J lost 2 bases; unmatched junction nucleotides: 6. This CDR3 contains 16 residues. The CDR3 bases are TGTGCCAGCTCACCTACCCAGGGACAGGGGGCCTACGAGCAGTACTTC. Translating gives CASSPTQGQGAYEQYF.

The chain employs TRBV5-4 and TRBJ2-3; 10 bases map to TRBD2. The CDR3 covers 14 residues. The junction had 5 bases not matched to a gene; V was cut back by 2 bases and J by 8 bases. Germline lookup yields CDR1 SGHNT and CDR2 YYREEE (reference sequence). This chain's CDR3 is CASSFQRGGRTQYF. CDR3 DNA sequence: TGTGCCAGCAGCTTCCAGCGGGGGGGGCGTACGCAGTATTTT.

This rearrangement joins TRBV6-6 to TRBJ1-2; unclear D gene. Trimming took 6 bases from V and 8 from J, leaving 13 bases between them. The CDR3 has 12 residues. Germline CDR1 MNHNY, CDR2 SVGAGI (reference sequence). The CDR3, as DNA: TGTGCCAGCAGACCTGGAGGAGAAGGCTACACCTTC. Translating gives CASRPGGEGYTF.

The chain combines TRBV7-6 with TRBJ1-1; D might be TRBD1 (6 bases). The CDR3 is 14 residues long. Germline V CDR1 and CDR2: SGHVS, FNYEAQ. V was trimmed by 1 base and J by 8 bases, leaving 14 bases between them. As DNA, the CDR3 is TGTGCCAGCAGCTTAGAAGGACAGTTAGGAGAAGCTTTCTTT. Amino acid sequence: CASSLEGQLGEAFF.

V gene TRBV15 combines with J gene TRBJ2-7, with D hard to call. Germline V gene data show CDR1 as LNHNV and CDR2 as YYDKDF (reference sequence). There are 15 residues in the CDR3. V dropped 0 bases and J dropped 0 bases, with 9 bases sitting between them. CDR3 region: CATSRDPNFSYEQYF. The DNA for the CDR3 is TGTGCCACCAGCAGAGATCCGAACTTCTCCTACGAGCAGTACTTC.

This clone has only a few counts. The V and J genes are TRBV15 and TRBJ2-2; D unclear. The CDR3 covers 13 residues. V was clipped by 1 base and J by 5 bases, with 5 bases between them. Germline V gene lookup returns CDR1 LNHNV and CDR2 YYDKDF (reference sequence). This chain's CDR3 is CATSRVRTGELFF. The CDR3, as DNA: TGTGCCACCAGCAGAGTACGTACCGGGGAGCTGTTTTTT.

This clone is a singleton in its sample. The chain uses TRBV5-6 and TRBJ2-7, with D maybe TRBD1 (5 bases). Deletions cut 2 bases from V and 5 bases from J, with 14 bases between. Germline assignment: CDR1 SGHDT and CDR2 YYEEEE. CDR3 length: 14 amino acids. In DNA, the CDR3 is TGTGCCAGCAGCTTTGGGGCAGGTGTCAACGAGCAGTACTTC. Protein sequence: CASSFGAGVNEQYF. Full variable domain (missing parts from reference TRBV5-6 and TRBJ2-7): DAGVTQSPTHLIKTRGQQVTLRCSPKSGHDTVSWYQQALGQGPQFIFQYYEEEERQRGNFPDRFSGHQFPNYSSELNVNALLLGDSALYLCASSFGAGVNEQYFGPGTRLTVT.

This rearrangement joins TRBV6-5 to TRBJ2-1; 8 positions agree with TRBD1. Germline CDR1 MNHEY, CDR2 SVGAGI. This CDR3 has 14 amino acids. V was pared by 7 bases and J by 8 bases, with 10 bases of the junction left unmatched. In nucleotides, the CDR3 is TGTGCCAGCAACTTGGGACAGGCCGCACATGAGCAGTTCTTC. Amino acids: CASNLGQAAHEQFF.

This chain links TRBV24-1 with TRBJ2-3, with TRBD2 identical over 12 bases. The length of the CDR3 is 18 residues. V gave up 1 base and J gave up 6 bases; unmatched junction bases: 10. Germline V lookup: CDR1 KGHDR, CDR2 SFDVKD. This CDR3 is CATSDLPTSGRIVDTQYF. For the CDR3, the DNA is TGTGCCACCAGTGATTTACCGACTAGCGGGAGAATCGTTGATACGCAGTATTTT.